The 32 T cell receptor beta chains presented below share a single source sample, sequenced in a study of graft-versus-host responses after intestinal transplantation. These receptors have no identified antigens. Sequencing used immunoSEQ multiplex PCR; TCRdb keeps in-frame clones, though not all of them. This sample has some 86,000 clones, with roughly 91% found just once. The sample in question was unstimulated CD4+ T cells sorted from spleen or lymph node cells, obtained before intestinal transplant. The receptors stem from a human donor who received an intestinal transplant.

This chain connects TRBV5-1 to TRBJ1-4; TRBD1 agrees at 8 bases. V gave up 3 bases and J gave up 3 bases; unmatched junction bases: 1. Germline loops: CDR1 SGHRS, CDR2 YFSETQ. CDR3 size: 14 residues. The CDR3 sequence: CASSSDRANEKLFF. DNA of the CDR3: TGCGCCAGCAGCTCGGACAGGGCTAATGAAAAACTGTTTTTT. The full variable domain, its missing parts supplied by reference TRBV5-1 and TRBJ1-4, is KAGVTQTPRYLIKTRGQQVTLSCSPISGHRSVSWYQQTPGQGLQFLFEYFSETQRNKGNFPGRFSGRQFSNSRSEMNVSTLELGDSALYLCASSSDRANEKLFFGSGTQLSVL.

For the CDR3, the DNA is TGTGCCAGCACTATCTATAATGAAAAACTGTTTTTT. The encoded protein is CASTIYNEKLFF. This chain links TRBV11-2 with TRBJ1-4; D is unclear. V lost 7 bases and J 4 bases, leaving 7 bases between the germline ends. Germline assignment: CDR1 SGHAT and CDR2 FQNNGV. The CDR3 runs to 12 residues.

The chain combines TRBV19 with TRBJ1-1; a weak D match, TRBD1 (5 bases). The V end lost 9 bases, the J end lost 0 bases, and 8 bases lay between the germline ends. CDR3 length: 12 residues. Germline CDR1 is LNHDA and CDR2 is SQIVND (reference sequence). CDR3 loop: CASGGMNTEAFF. The CDR3 DNA sequence: TGTGCCAGCGGGGGAATGAACACTGAAGCTTTCTTT.

The chain has TRBV9 and TRBJ2-2; D ambiguous. V was shortened by 4 bases and J by 0 bases, with 7 bases between the two germline ends. Germline CDR1 and CDR2: SGDLS and YYNGEE. This CDR3 spans 14 amino acids. CDR3 region: CASSLHPNTGELFF. The CDR3 coding sequence is TGTGCCAGCAGCTTACACCCGAACACCGGGGAGCTGTTTTTT.

The chain joins TRBV29-1 to TRBJ2-5; 9 bases match TRBD2. This CDR3 comprises 14 residues. With V trimmed by 7 bases and J by 2 bases, 8 bases remained unmatched. Germline V CDR1 and CDR2: SQVTM, ANQGSEA. The CDR3 DNA follows: TGCAGCGCAGCTAGCGGGGCCTCGCAAGAGACCCAGTACTTC. As protein: CSAASGASQETQYF.

Only a few counts were recorded for this clone. The genes are TRBV6-5 and TRBJ1-3, with TRBD1 matching 8 bases. Unmatched junction bases numbered 3, after V lost 5 bases and J lost 0 bases. Germline-derived CDR1 and CDR2 are MNHEY and SVGAGI. This CDR3 contains 15 residues. The CDR3 is CASSTGGASGNTIYF. The DNA for the CDR3 is TGTGCCAGCAGTACAGGGGGTGCCTCTGGAAACACCATATATTTT.

The J gene is TRBJ2-1, the V gene TRBV19, with a tentative D call TRBD2 (5 bases). The germline V gene encodes CDR1 LNHDA and CDR2 SQIVND (reference sequence). The CDR3 totals 14 residues. V was pared by 4 bases and J by 3 bases, with 10 bases between. DNA for the CDR3: TGTGCCAGTAGTAGAGGGCGCCTCTACAATGAGCAGTTCTTC. Translation: CASSRGRLYNEQFF.

The V gene is TRBV19, the J gene TRBJ2-2; no definite D call. The CDR3 has 14 residues. Germline V CDR1 and CDR2: LNHDA, SQIVND (reference sequence). Trimming cost V 3 bases and J 4 bases, with 9 bases left between them. CDR3 sequence (DNA): TGTGCCAGTAGTATCCAGGCCGCCACCGGGGAGCTGTTTTTT. Translating gives CASSIQAATGELFF.

This clone was seen more than once but under ten times. The gene calls are TRBV2 and TRBJ2-7; TRBD2 might be the D (5 bases). The V gene lost 4 bases and the J gene lost 6 bases, with 10 bases spanning the gap. The CDR3 is 12 amino acids. Germline V gives CDR1 SNHLY, CDR2 FYNNEI. Here the CDR3 DNA reads TGTGCCAGCAGTGGATCGGGGAGCGAGCAGTACTTC. Translation gives CASSGSGSEQYF.

The chain has TRBV19 and TRBJ1-4, with D unclear. The V gene lost 3 bases and the J gene lost 2 bases, with 7 bases spanning the gap. The CDR3 runs to 14 residues. Germline values: CDR1 LNHDA, CDR2 SQIVND (reference sequence). CDR3 in DNA: TGTGCCAGTAGTATTCGGCGGACTAATGAAAAACTGTTTTTT. It yields the protein CASSIRRTNEKLFF. The variable domain in full, completed from reference TRBV19 and TRBJ1-4, reads DGGITQSPKYLFRKEGQNVTLSCEQNLNHDAMYWYRQDPGQGLRLIYYSQIVNDFQKGDIAEGYSVSREKKESFPLTVTSAQKNPTAFYLCASSIRRTNEKLFFGSGTQLSVL.

The J gene is TRBJ1-6, the V gene TRBV6-4, with D perhaps matching TRBD1 (5 bases). Trimming stripped 4 bases from V and 9 bases from J, with 13 bases between. Germline CDR1 MRHNA, CDR2 SNTAGT. The CDR3 totals 14 residues. CDR3 in DNA: TGTGCCAGCAGTGCAGGCAGGGAGGGTTCACCCCTCCACTTT. As protein: CASSAGREGSPLHF.

This rearrangement joins TRBV10-3 to TRBJ1-1; D unresolved. Germline CDR1 reads ENHRY; CDR2 reads SYGVKD. V shed 2 bases and J shed 0 bases, with 7 bases lying between them. This CDR3 comprises 14 residues. This chain's CDR3 is CAISELLLNTEAFF. The CDR3, as DNA: TGTGCCATCAGTGAGCTTCTACTGAACACTGAAGCTTTCTTT.

This chain links TRBV27 with TRBJ2-1, with 10 bases fitting TRBD2. CDR3 size: 15 residues. J gave up 6 bases and V 6 bases, and 8 bases lay outside the gene matches. The germline CDR1 and CDR2 sequences are MNHEY and SMNVEV (reference sequence). The CDR3 region is CASRTPSGGPNEQFF. CDR3 nucleotides: TGTGCCAGCAGGACCCCTAGCGGGGGACCCAATGAGCAGTTCTTC.

The CDR3 spells CASSPSWGAVYEQYF. CDR3 DNA sequence: TGTGCCAGCAGTCCCTCGTGGGGAGCCGTCTACGAGCAGTACTTC. V and J are TRBV27 and TRBJ2-7; D may be TRBD2 (5 bases). The ends were cut back, 5 bases at V and 3 bases at J, with 17 bases in the middle. The CDR3 is 15 amino acids. Germline V CDR1 and CDR2: MNHEY, SMNVEV (reference sequence).

The gene calls are TRBV5-1 and TRBJ2-7; possible D gene TRBD2, 6 bases. The CDR3 totals 16 residues. V lost 5 bases and J 0 bases, leaving 18 bases between the germline ends. Looked up from germline, CDR1 is SGHRS and CDR2 is YFSETQ. The CDR3 reads CASRLVGTLSSYEQYF. CDR3 bases: TGCGCCAGCAGGCTTGTGGGGACTCTGAGCTCCTACGAGCAGTACTTC.

The rearrangement uses TRBV25-1 and TRBJ1-2; tentative D call: TRBD1 (5 bases). Trimming shortened V by 3 bases and J by 8 bases, and 19 bases separated the two germline ends. The germline V gene has CDR1 MGHDK and CDR2 SYGVNS. CDR3 length equals 15 residues. CDR3 amino acids: CASSEGPPGGVGYTF. As DNA, the CDR3 is TGTGCCAGCAGTGAGGGCCCTCCGGGGGGGGTCGGCTACACCTTC.

The rearrangement links TRBV11-3 to TRBJ1-1; TRBD1 might be the D (5 bases). The germline V and J ends were trimmed by 6 bases and 1 base, with 15 bases remaining between them. Per germline, CDR1 SGHNT and CDR2 YENEEA. This CDR3 has 15 residues. CDR3 nucleotide sequence: TGTGCCAGCAGGTTGGGGGGGTTCCGGAACACTGAAGCTTTCTTT. Its translation: CASRLGGFRNTEAFF.

The rearrangement joins TRBV29-1 to TRBJ2-7; TRBD1 aligns across 9 bases. This CDR3 comprises 15 residues. The germline V gene has CDR1 SQVTM and CDR2 ANQGSEA. V trimming: 4 bases; J trimming: 6 bases; junction bases outside the gene matches: 13. CDR3 in amino acids: CSVVGGGQGSREQYF. Here the CDR3 DNA reads TGCAGCGTTGTGGGGGGGGGACAGGGTAGTCGCGAGCAGTACTTC.

This clone was observed a single time. The chain is built from TRBV29-1 and TRBJ2-7; TRBD1 is a possible D gene (5 bases). Germline assignment: CDR1 SQVTM and CDR2 ANQGSEA. The V and J ends lost 5 bases and 2 bases respectively, with 16 bases between them. CDR3 length: 14 amino acids. For the CDR3, the DNA is TGCAGCGTTTCCTTCGGGCAGGGTACCTACGAGCAGTACTTC. As protein: CSVSFGQGTYEQYF.

The V gene is TRBV10-3, the J gene TRBJ1-2; perhaps TRBD1 as D (6 bases). The germline V gene has CDR1 ENHRY and CDR2 SYGVKD. The CDR3 contains 14 residues. Between the trimmed V and J ends, which lost 8 bases and 3 bases, there was a span of 16 bases. The CDR3 DNA sequence: TGTGCCATCCGCGGACAGAGGGCCGACTATGGCTACACCTTC. Translated, it gives CAIRGQRADYGYTF.

This clone is a singleton in its sample. The chain employs TRBV19 and TRBJ1-2; 7 bases line up with TRBD1. The germline gives CDR1 LNHDA, CDR2 SQIVND (reference sequence). V trimming: 5 bases; J trimming: 6 bases; junction bases outside the gene matches: 9. This CDR3 contains 14 residues. The CDR3 DNA reads as TGTGCCAGTAGTCCGACAGGGTTTGTAAATGGCTACACCTTC. It yields the protein CASSPTGFVNGYTF. The variable domain in full, with the rest retrieved from reference TRBV19 and TRBJ1-2, is DGGITQSPKYLFRKEGQNVTLSCEQNLNHDAMYWYRQDPGQGLRLIYYSQIVNDFQKGDIAEGYSVSREKKESFPLTVTSAQKNPTAFYLCASSPTGFVNGYTFGSGTRLTVV.

The chain recombines TRBV2 with TRBJ1-2, with D maybe TRBD1 (5 bases). This CDR3 spans 14 amino acids. Germline-derived CDR1 and CDR2 are SNHLY and FYNNEI. With 4 bases removed from V and 8 bases from J, the gap between germline ends came to 17 bases. CDR3 nucleotide sequence: TGTGCCAGCAGTGTCCGCAGGGTAGAATTAGGCTACACCTTC. This encodes CASSVRRVELGYTF.

The gene calls are TRBV7-2 and TRBJ1-2, with D tentatively TRBD1 (5 bases). The CDR3 runs to 18 residues. V shed 5 bases and J shed 6 bases, with 28 bases lying between them. CDR1 and CDR2 (germline): SGHTA, FQGNSA. In DNA, the CDR3 is TGTGCCAGCAGCACGATGGGGCTCGTAGGGCCCAACGCCGATGGCTACACCTTC. Residues: CASSTMGLVGPNADGYTF.

This clone was recorded once. The rearrangement links TRBV30 to TRBJ1-5; D is uncertain. Germline V gene lookup returns CDR1 GTSNPN and CDR2 SVGIG (reference sequence). Trimming took 4 bases from V and 4 from J, leaving 8 bases between them. The CDR3 loop spans 12 amino acids. CDR3 in amino acids: CAWTQANQPQHF. CDR3 nucleotides: TGTGCCTGGACCCAGGCTAATCAGCCCCAGCATTTT.

This chain connects TRBV7-8 to TRBJ2-2, with TRBD2 as a possible D gene (7 bases). Trimming pared 8 bases from V and 4 bases from J, leaving 17 bases between. The germline V gene encodes CDR1 SGHVS and CDR2 FQNEAQ. This CDR3 has 15 amino acids. In DNA, the CDR3 is TGTGCCAGCTCCGGCGGGGGCCTTTTCACCGGGGAGCTGTTTTTT. This gives the protein CASSGGGLFTGELFF.

V usage is TRBV7-2 and J usage is TRBJ1-4; no firm D call. Germline V CDR1 and CDR2: SGHTA, FQGNSA. The CDR3 length is 13 residues. V was trimmed by 3 bases and J by 4 bases, leaving 6 bases between them. CDR3 loop: CASSFSINEKLFF. The CDR3, as DNA: TGTGCCAGCAGCTTCTCTATTAATGAAAAACTGTTTTTT.

This chain joins TRBV18 and TRBJ1-1, with TRBD1 matching over 7 bases. This CDR3 region has 15 residues. Trimming cost V 3 bases and J 5 bases; bases outside gene matches: 9. Looked up from germline, CDR1 is KGHSH and CDR2 is LQKENI. The CDR3 sequence: CASSPITGAGTEAFF. For the CDR3, the DNA is TGTGCCAGCTCACCCATTACAGGGGCAGGGACTGAAGCTTTCTTT.

This rearrangement joins TRBV10-3 to TRBJ2-2; 11 bases agree with TRBD2. The CDR3 is 15 residues long. V gave up 2 bases and J gave up 4 bases; unmatched junction bases: 0. Looked up from germline, CDR1 is ENHRY and CDR2 is SYGVKD. The CDR3 is CAISETSGGTGELFF. Written as DNA, the CDR3 is TGTGCCATCAGTGAGACTAGCGGGGGCACCGGGGAGCTGTTTTTT.

There are a few counts of this clone. The chain links TRBV6-5 to TRBJ1-1, with 7 bases that match TRBD1. Germline V CDR1 and CDR2: MNHEY, SVGAGI. The CDR3 covers 13 residues. The trim removed 5 bases at V and 7 bases at J, leaving 7 bases unmatched. As DNA, the CDR3 is TGTGCCAGCAGTGGCTCAAGGACAGGTGAAGCTTTCTTT. This sequence encodes CASSGSRTGEAFF.

The chain uses TRBV25-1 and TRBJ2-3, with 8 bases fitting TRBD2. V lost 4 bases, J lost 4 bases, and 10 bases stayed unmatched. CDR1 is MGHDK and CDR2 is SYGVNS in the germline V gene. The CDR3 is 16 amino acids. The CDR3 nucleotides are TGTGCCAGCAGTGTAGGGGACGGGGGGGCGGCAGATACGCAGTATTTT. It translates to CASSVGDGGAADTQYF.

This clone was recorded once. The chain couples TRBV7-9 to TRBJ2-7, with 7 bases aligning to TRBD2. CDR1 is SEHNR, CDR2 FQNEAQ, per germline (reference sequence). With 3 bases clipped from V and 2 bases from J, the junction kept 1 base outside the gene matches. CDR3 size: 13 residues. Here the CDR3 DNA reads TGTGCCAGCAGCTTTGGGGGGGCCTACGAGCAGTACTTC. It is translated as CASSFGGAYEQYF.

V gene TRBV7-2 combines with J gene TRBJ2-7; 9 nucleotides line up with TRBD1. The CDR3 loop spans 14 amino acids. After removal of 3 bases from V and 3 bases from J, the junction contained 3 bases not matched to a gene. Germline V gene lookup returns CDR1 SGHTA and CDR2 FQGNSA. CDR3 sequence reads: CASSFDRGDYEQYF. Here the CDR3 DNA reads TGTGCCAGCAGCTTCGACAGGGGGGACTACGAGCAGTACTTC.